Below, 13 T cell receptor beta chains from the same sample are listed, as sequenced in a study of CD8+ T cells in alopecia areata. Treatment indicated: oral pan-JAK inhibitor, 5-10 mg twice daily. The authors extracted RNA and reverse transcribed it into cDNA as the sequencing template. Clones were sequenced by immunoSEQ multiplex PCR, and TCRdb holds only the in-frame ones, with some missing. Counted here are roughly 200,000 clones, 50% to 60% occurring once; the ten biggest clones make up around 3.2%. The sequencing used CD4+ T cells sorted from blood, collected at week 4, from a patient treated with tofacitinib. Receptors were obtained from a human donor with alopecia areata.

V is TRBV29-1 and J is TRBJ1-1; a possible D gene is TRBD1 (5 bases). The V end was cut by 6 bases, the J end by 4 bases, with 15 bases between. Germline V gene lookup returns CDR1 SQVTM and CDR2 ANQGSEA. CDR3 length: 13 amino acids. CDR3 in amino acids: CSVSNAGGTEAFF. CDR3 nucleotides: TGCAGCGTCTCTAACGCGGGGGGCACTGAAGCTTTCTTT.

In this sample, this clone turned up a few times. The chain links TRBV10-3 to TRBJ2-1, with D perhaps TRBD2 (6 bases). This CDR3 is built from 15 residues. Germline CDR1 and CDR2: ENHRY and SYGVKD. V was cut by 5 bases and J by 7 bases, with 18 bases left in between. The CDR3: CAISPVSNRGNEQFF. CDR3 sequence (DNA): TGTGCCATCAGTCCCGTTAGTAACCGGGGGAATGAGCAGTTCTTC.

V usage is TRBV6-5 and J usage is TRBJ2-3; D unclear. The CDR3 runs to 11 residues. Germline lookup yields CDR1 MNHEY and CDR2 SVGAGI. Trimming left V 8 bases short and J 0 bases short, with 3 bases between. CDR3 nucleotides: TGTGCCAGCCATAGCACAGATACGCAGTATTTT. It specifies CASHSTDTQYF.

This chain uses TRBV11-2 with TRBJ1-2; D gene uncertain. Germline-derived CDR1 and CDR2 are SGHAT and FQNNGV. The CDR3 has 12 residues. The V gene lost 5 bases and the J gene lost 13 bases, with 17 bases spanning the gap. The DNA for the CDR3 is TGTGCCAGCAGCCCACTTACTATGGTCTGCACCTTC. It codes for CASSPLTMVCTF.

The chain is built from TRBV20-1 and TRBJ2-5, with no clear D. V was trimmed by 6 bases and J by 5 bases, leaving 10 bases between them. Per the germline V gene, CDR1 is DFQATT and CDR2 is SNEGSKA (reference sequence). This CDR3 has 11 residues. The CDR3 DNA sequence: TGCAGTGCCCAGGTTGGGGAGACCCAGTACTTC. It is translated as CSAQVGETQYF.

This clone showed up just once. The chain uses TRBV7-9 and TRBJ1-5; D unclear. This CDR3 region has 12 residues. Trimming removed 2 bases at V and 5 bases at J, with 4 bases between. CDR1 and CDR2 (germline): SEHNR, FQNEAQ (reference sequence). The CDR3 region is CASSLWDQPQHF. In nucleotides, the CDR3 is TGTGCCAGCAGCTTATGGGATCAGCCCCAGCATTTT.

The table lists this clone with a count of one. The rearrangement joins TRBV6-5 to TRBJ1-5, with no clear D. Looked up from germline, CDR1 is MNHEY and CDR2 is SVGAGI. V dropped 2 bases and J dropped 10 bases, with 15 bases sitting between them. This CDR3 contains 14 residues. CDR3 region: CASSYEPGRQPQHF. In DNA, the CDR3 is TGTGCCAGCAGTTACGAGCCGGGGAGGCAACCCCAGCATTTT.

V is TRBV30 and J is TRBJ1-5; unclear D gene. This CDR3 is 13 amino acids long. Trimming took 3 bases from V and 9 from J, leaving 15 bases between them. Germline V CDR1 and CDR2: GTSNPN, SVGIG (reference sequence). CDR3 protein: CAWRPSPGGPQHF. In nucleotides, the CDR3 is TGTGCCTGGAGGCCTAGCCCCGGAGGGCCCCAGCATTTT.

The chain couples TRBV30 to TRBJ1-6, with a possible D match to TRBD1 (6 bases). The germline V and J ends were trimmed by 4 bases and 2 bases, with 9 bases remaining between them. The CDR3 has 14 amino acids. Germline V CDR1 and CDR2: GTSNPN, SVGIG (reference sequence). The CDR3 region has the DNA TGTGCCTGGAATACAGGGACCTATAATTCACCCCTCCACTTT. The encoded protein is CAWNTGTYNSPLHF. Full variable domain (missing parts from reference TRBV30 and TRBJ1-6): SQTIHQWPATLVQPVGSPLSLECTVEGTSNPNLYWYRQAAGRGLQLLFYSVGIGQISSEVPQNLSASRPQDRQFILSSKKLLLSDSGFYLCAWNTGTYNSPLHFGNGTRLTVT.

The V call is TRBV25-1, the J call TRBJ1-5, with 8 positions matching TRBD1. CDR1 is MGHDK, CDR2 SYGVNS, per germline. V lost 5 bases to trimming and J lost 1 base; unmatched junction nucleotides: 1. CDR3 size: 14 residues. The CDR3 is CASSQGASNQPQHF. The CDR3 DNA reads TGTGCCAGCAGTCAGGGGGCAAGCAATCAGCCCCAGCATTTT.

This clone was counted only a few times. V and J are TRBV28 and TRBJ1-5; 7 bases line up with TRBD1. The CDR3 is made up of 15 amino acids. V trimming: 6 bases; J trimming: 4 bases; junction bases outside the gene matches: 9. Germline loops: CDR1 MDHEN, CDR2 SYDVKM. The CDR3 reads CASRYDREKNQPQHF. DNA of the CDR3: TGTGCCAGCAGGTATGACAGGGAGAAGAATCAGCCCCAGCATTTT.

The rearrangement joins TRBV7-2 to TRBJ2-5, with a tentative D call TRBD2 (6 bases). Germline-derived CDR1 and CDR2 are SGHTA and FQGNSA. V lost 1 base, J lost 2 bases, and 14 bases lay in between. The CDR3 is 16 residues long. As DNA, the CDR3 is TGTGCCAGCAGCTTAGGTCGGAGGGGCCTTCAAGAGACCCAGTACTTC. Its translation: CASSLGRRGLQETQYF.

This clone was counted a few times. CDR3 coding DNA: TGTGCCAGCAGTTTCCCGGACAGTGAAGGACGGGAGCAGTACTTC. It specifies CASSFPDSEGREQYF. This chain uses TRBV28 with TRBJ2-7, with D possibly matching TRBD1 (6 bases). Per germline, CDR1 MDHEN and CDR2 SYDVKM. V was trimmed by 3 bases and J by 7 bases, leaving 19 bases between them. The CDR3 sequence is 15 residues long.